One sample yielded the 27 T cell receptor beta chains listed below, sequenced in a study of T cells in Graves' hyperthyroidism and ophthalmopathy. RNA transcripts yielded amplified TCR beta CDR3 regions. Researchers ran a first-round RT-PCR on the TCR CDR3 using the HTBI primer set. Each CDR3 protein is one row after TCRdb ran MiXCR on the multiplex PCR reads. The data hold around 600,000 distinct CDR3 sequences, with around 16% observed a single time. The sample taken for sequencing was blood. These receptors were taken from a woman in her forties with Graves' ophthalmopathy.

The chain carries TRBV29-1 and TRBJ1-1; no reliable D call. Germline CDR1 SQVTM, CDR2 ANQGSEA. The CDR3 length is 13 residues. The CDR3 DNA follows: TGCGGCAGCCTTTTGAGTGTGAACACTGAAGCTTTCTTT. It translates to CGSLLSVNTEAFF.

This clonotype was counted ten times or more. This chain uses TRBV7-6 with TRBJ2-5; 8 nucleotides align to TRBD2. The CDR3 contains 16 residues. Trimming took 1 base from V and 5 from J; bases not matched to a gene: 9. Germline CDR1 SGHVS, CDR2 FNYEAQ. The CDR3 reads CASSLDPGTRAETQYF. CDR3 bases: TGTGCCAGCAGCTTAGATCCCGGGACTAGAGCGGAGACCCAGTACTTC.

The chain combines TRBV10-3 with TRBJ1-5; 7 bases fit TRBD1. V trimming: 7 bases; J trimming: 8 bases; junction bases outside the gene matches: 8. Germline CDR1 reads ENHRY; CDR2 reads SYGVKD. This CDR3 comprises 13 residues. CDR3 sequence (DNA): TGTGCCATCACCGACAGGGAGGGAGAGCCCCAGCATTTT. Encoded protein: CAITDREGEPQHF.

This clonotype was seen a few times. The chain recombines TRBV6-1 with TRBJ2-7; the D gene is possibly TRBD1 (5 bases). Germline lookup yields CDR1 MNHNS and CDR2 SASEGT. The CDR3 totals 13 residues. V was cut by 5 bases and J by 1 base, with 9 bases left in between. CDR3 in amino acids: CASSPRVSYEQYF. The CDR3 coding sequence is TGTGCCAGCAGTCCCAGGGTTTCCTACGAGCAGTACTTC.

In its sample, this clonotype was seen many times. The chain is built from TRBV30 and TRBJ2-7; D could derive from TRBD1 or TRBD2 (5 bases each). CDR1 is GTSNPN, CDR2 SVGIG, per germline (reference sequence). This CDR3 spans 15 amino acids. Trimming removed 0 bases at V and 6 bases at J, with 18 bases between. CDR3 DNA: TGTGCCTGGAGTGTACTTGGGACCAAACTCACCGAGCAGTACTTC. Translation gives CAWSVLGTKLTEQYF.

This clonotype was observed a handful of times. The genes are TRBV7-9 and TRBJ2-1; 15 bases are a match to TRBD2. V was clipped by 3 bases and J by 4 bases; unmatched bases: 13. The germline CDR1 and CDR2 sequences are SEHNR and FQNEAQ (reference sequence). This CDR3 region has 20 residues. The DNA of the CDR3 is TGTGCCAGCAGCTTCCGTCGAGCGGGACTAGCGGGAGGCCGATACAATGAGCAGTTCTTC. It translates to CASSFRRAGLAGGRYNEQFF.

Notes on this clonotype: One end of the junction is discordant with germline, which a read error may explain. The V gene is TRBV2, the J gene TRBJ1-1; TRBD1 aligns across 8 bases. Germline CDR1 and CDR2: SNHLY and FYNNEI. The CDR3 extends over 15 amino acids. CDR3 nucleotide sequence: TGTGCCAGCACCCGACAGGGGATGGGGAAGACTGAAGCCTTCTTT. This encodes CASTRQGMGKTEAFF.

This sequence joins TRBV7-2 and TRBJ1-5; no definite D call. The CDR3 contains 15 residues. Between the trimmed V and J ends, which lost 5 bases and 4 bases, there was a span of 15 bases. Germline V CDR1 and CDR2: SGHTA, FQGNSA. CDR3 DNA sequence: TGTGCCAGCAGCCTTTCCGGAGACCCTAATCAGCCCCAGCATTTT. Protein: CASSLSGDPNQPQHF.

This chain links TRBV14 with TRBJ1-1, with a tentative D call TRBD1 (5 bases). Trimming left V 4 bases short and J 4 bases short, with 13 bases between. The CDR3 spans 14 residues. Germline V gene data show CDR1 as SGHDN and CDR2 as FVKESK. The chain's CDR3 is CASSPNWGGTEAFF. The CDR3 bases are TGTGCCAGCAGCCCAAACTGGGGCGGCACTGAAGCTTTCTTT.

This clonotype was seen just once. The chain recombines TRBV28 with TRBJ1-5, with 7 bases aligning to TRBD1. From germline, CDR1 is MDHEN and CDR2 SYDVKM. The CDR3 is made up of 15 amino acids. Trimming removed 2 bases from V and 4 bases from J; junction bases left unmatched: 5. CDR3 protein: CASSLPTGTNQPQHF. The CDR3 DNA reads TGTGCCAGCAGTTTACCGACAGGGACTAATCAGCCCCAGCATTTT.

CDR3 loop: CASSPRPGGAYEQYF. In nucleotides, the CDR3 is TGTGCCAGCAGCCCCCGGCCGGGGGGTGCCTACGAGCAGTACTTC. This chain connects TRBV3-1 to TRBJ2-7; 7 nucleotides agree with TRBD2. This CDR3 has 15 amino acids. From germline, CDR1 is LGHDT and CDR2 YNNKEL (reference sequence). The V segment lost 4 bases and the J segment 2 bases; nucleotides outside the gene matches: 8.

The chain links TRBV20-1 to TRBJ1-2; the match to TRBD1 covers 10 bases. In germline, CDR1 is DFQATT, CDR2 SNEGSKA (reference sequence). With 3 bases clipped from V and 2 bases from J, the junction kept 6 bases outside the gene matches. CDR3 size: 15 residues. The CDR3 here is CSASAGQGLNYGYTF. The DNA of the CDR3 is TGCAGTGCTAGTGCGGGACAGGGGTTAAACTATGGCTACACCTTC.

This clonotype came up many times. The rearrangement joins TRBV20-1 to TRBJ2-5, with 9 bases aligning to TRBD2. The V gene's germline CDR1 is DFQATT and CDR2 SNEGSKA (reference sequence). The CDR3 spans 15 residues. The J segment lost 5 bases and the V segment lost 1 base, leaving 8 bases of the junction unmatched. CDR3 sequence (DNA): TGCAGTGCTAGAGTCCTAGCGGGGCGGGGGGAGACCCAGTACTTC. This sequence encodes CSARVLAGRGETQYF.

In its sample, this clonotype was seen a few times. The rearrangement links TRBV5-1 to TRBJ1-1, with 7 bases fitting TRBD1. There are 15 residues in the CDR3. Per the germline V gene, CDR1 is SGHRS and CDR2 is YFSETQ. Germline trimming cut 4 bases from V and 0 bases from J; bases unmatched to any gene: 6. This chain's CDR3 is CASSVTTGLNTEAFF. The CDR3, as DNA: TGCGCCAGCAGCGTCACGACAGGGTTGAACACTGAAGCTTTCTTT.

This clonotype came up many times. As DNA, the CDR3 is TGTGCCAGCAGGGCGTTCGACGAGCAGTACTTC. Translation gives CASRAFDEQYF. This chain connects TRBV28 to TRBJ2-7; D gene unclear. The CDR3 has 11 residues. From germline, CDR1 is MDHEN and CDR2 SYDVKM. V was clipped by 6 bases and J by 5 bases, with 8 bases between them.

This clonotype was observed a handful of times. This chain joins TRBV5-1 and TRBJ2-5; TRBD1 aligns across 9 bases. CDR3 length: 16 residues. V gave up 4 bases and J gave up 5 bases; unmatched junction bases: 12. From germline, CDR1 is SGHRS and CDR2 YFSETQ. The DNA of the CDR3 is TGCGCCAGCAGCCAGAATATCCGGGACAGGGATGAGACCCAGTACTTC. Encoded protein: CASSQNIRDRDETQYF.

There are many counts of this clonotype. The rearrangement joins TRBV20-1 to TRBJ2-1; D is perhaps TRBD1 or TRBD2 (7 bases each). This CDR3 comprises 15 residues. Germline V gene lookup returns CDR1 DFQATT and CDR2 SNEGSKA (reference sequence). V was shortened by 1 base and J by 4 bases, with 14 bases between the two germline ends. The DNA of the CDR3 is TGCAGTGCTAGAGTGGGCCAGGGGGGGTACAATGAGCAGTTCTTC. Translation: CSARVGQGGYNEQFF.

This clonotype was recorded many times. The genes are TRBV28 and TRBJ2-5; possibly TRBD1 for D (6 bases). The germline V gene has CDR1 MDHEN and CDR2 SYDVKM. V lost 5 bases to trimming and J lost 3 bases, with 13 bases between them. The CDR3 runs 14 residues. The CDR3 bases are TGTGCCAGCAGTCCCGGGACATCCAAAGAGACCCAGTACTTC. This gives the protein CASSPGTSKETQYF.

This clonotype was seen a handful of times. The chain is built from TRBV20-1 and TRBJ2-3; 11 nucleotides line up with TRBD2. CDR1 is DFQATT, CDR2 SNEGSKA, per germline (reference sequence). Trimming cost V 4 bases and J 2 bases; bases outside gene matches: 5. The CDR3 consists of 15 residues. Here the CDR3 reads CSAIIAGGPTDTQYF. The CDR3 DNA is TGCAGTGCTATTATAGCGGGAGGGCCCACAGATACGCAGTATTTT.

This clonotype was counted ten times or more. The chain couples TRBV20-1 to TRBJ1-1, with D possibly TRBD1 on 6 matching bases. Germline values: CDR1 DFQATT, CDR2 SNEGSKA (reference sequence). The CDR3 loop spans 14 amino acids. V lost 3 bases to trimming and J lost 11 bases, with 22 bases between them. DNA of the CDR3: TGCAGTGCTAGTGAAGCAGGGGATGGGTTTAGGGCTTTCTTT. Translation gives CSASEAGDGFRAFF.

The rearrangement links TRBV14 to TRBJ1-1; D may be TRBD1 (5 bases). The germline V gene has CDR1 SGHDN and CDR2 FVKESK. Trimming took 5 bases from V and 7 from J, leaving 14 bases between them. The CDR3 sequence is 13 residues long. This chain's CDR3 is CASSTPGGLEAFF. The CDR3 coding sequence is TGTGCCAGCAGCACCCCGGGGGGTCTTGAAGCTTTCTTT.

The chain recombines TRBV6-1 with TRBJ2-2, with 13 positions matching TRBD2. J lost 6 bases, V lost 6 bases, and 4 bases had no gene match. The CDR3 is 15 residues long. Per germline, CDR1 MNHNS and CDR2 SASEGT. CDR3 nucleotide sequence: TGTGCCAGCAGACTAGCGGGAGGGAAGGCCGGGGAGCTGTTTTTT. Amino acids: CASRLAGGKAGELFF.

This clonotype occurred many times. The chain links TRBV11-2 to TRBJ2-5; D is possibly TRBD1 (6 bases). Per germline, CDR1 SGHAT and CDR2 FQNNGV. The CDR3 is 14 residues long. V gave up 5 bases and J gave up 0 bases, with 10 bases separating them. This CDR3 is CASSPGQYQETQYF. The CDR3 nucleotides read TGTGCCAGCAGCCCCGGACAGTACCAAGAGACCCAGTACTTC.

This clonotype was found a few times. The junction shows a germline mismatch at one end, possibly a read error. DNA of the CDR3: TGTGCCAGCAGCCCGGGACTAGTGAACAATGAGCAGTTCTTC. Its translation: CASSPGLVNNEQFF. The chain couples TRBV5-1 to TRBJ2-1; 8 bases align to TRBD2. Germline V gives CDR1 SGHRS, CDR2 YFSETQ. The CDR3 sequence is 14 residues long.

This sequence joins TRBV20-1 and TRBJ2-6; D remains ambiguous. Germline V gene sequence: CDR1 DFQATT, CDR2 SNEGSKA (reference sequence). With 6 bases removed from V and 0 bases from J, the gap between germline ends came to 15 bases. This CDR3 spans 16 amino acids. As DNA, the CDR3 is TGCAGTGCCCTAGTTGGATCGATCTCTGGGGCCAACGTCCTGACTTTC. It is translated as CSALVGSISGANVLTF.

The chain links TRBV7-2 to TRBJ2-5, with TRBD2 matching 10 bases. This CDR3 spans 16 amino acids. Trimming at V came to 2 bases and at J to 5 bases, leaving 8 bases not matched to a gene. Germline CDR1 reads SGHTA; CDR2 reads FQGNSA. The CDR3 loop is CASSLFPAGGGETQYF. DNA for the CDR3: TGTGCCAGCAGCTTATTCCCAGCGGGAGGGGGGGAGACCCAGTACTTC.

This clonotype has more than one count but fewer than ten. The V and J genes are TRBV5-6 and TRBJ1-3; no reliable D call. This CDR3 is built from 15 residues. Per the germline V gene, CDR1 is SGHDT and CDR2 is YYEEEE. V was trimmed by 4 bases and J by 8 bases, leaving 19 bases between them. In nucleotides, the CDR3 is TGTGCCAGCAGCCCCCGGGCCATAGGTACAGACACCATATATTTT. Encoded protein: CASSPRAIGTDTIYF.